Listed below are T cell receptor beta chains from one sample, sequenced in a study of CD8+CD57+ T cells in acquired aplastic anemia. A single record per CDR3 protein comes from TCRdb applying MiXCR to the reads. The table has a few hundred thousand distinct CDR3 sequences, 60% to 80% seen once. Sequencing used sorted CD4+, CD8+, or CD8+CD57+ T cells (not recorded which) from PBMCs. Source of these receptors: a human donor in good health, serving as a control. Each CDR3 is given with its conserved first and last residue. D genes are given only for firm matches. Clone size, where shown, is once, few, many, or a class for clones that have expanded.

d_call	v_call	j_call	clone_size	cdr3_nt	cdr3_aa
.	TRBV11-3	TRBJ2-6	many	TGTGCCAGCAGCAAGGAGGGGACTGGGGCCAACGTCCTGACTTTC	CASSKEGTGANVLTF
.	TRBV2	TRBJ2-6	.	TGTGCCAGCAGGAATGGTGCCGGGGGCCTGACTTTC	CASRNGAGGLTF
TRBD1	TRBV7-8	TRBJ1-2	.	TGTGCCAGCAGCTTAGAAGAGACAGGGGTAAGGAGGAACTATGGCTACACCTTC	CASSLEETGVRRNYGYTF
.	TRBV5-1	TRBJ2-3	.	TGCGCCAGCAGCTTGACGGGGGTGGGCACAGATACGCAGTATTTT	CASSLTGVGTDTQYF
TRBD2	TRBV12-3/TRBV12-4	TRBJ2-7	.	TGTGCCAGCAGTCGTGGGACTAGCGGGGGGGCAACCCACGAGCAGTACTTC	CASSRGTSGGATHEQYF
TRBD1	TRBV6-1	TRBJ2-2	.	TGTGCCAGCAGGCCCGGGACAGGGAACACCGGGGAGCTGTTTTTT	CASRPGTGNTGELFF
.	TRBV29-1	TRBJ2-3	.	TGCAGCGTTGAGGGGAGCGGTAGCACATATGCGCAGTATTTT	CSVEGSGSTYAQYF
.	TRBV10-3	TRBJ2-7	.	TGTGCCACTAGCTACAGGGCGCGAGGCTACGAGCAGTACTTC	CATSYRARGYEQYF
TRBD1	TRBV7-2	TRBJ2-4	many	TGTGCCAGCAGCCCAGGGGGATTGGACATTCAGTACTTC	CASSPGGLDIQYF
.	TRBV20-1	TRBJ2-7	.	TGCAGCGTTAATGGGCAAGGGGACTACGAGCAGTACTTC	CSVNGQGDYEQYF
TRBD2	TRBV9	TRBJ2-3	many	TGTGCCAGCAGCCCCGGGACTAGCGGGGGGGGAGATACGCAGTATTTT	CASSPGTSGGGDTQYF
.	TRBV4-1	TRBJ2-5	.	TGCGCCAGCAGTGATGCCATGGGACGGGACCAAGAGACCCAGTACTTC	CASSDAMGRDQETQYF
.	TRBV6-5	TRBJ2-7	.	TGTGCCAGCAGTTCCAACAGGGTCGAGCAGTACTTC	CASSSNRVEQYF
TRBD1	TRBV20-1	TRBJ2-3	.	TGCAGTGCCACACAGGGGGGTGGCGATACGCAGTATTTT	CSATQGGGDTQYF
TRBD1	TRBV20-1	TRBJ1-2	.	TGCAGTGCTAGCGACAGGGCTAGTTATGGCTACACCTTC	CSASDRASYGYTF
TRBD1	TRBV7-9	TRBJ2-6	.	TGTGCCACCAGCAGACAGGGGGCTGGGGCCCACGACCTCACTTTC	CATSRQGAGAHDLTF
.	TRBV6-5	TRBJ1-1	many	TGTGCCAGCATCCCCGGGGGGGGGAGGTCGTCTTTCTTT	CASIPGGGRSSFF
.	TRBV7-8	TRBJ1-1	many	TGTGCCAGCAGCTTAAGTGAAAGGGGGACTGAAGCTTTCTTT	CASSLSERGTEAFF
.	TRBV7-8	TRBJ2-1	.	TGTGCCAGCAGCTTATATAGGGATCGGCCCCAGCATGAGCAGTTCTTC	CASSLYRDRPQHEQFF
.	TRBV5-5	TRBJ2-5	.	TGTGCCAGCAGCTCGTTCGGGACAAGACAAGAGACCCAGTACTTC	CASSSFGTRQETQYF
.	TRBV20-1	TRBJ1-2	many	TGCAGTGCTTTCTCCAGGGTGCCACTTGGCTACACCTTC	CSAFSRVPLGYTF
.	TRBV7-8	TRBJ2-5	few	TGTGCCAGCAGCCCACTTTCGAGGGTAGAGACCCAGTACTTC	CASSPLSRVETQYF
.	TRBV19	TRBJ1-2	.	TGTGCCAGTAGTATAGACAGGGGAGACGGCTACACCTTC	CASSIDRGDGYTF
.	TRBV3-2	TRBJ2-2	.	TGTGCCAGCAGCCAAACAATAGGGGGGTTGAACACCGGGGAGCTGTTTTTT	CASSQTIGGLNTGELFF
.	TRBV7-9	TRBJ2-7	.	TGTGCCAGCAGTTTCAACGGGAGCTCCTACGAGCAGTACTTC	CASSFNGSSYEQYF
.	TRBV6-5	TRBJ1-1	many	TGTGCCAGCAGTTACTCGACGGGCGCTGAAGCTTTCTTT	CASSYSTGAEAFF
.	TRBV24-1	TRBJ1-2	many	TGTGCCACCAGTGATTTATTCTATGGCTACACCTTC	CATSDLFYGYTF
.	TRBV4-2	TRBJ2-7	many	TGTGCCAGCAGCCTACAGCCAGGGTCCTACGAGCAGTACTTC	CASSLQPGSYEQYF
.	TRBV6-1	TRBJ1-4	.	TGTGCCACCACAGGAAGTAATGAAAAACTGTTTTTT	CATTGSNEKLFF
TRBD1	TRBV25-1	TRBJ1-1	.	TGTGCCAGCAGTGAAAAATTAGCGGGACAGATGACTGAAGCTTTCTTT	CASSEKLAGQMTEAFF
.	TRBV7-8	TRBJ2-2	.	TGTGCCAGCAGCACCCCGTTACAGTCTTCGGGGACTGAGCTGTTTTTT	CASSTPLQSSGTELFF
.	TRBV7-2	TRBJ1-2	.	TGTGCCAGCAGCAACACACAGGGCCCCAATGAAAAACTGTTC	CASSNTQGPNEKLF
.	TRBV20-1	TRBJ2-7	.	TGCAGTGCTAGAAATTGGGACGAGCAGTACTTC	CSARNWDEQYF
.	TRBV9	TRBJ2-2	.	TGTGCCAGCAGGAACGGACCTACCGGGGAGCTGTTTTTT	CASRNGPTGELFF
.	TRBV4-2	TRBJ2-2	many	TGTGCCAGCAGCCATCCGGGACAAAACACCGGGGAGCTGTTTTTT	CASSHPGQNTGELFF
.	TRBV6-5	TRBJ2-2	many	TGTGCCAGCACCAGGGACTTCCGCGCCGGGGAGCTGTTTTTT	CASTRDFRAGELFF
.	TRBV19	TRBJ1-2	.	TGTGCCAGTAGTACCCTCGACACCTACCGCTACACCTTC	CASSTLDTYRYTF
TRBD1	TRBV9	TRBJ2-1	once	TGTGCCAGCAGCGGCTACGGGACAGGGGTCAATGAGCAGTTCTTC	CASSGYGTGVNEQFF
TRBD1	TRBV6-2/TRBV6-3	TRBJ2-3	.	TGTGCCACCAGGGCGACAGGGGCCGGGAGAGATACGCAGTATTTT	CATRATGAGRDTQYF
.	TRBV11-2	TRBJ1-6	many	TGTGCCAGCAGCGTAAGCTATTCACCCCTCCACTTT	CASSVSYSPLHF
TRBD1	TRBV7-3	TRBJ2-1	few	TGTGCCAGCAGCGCAACATGGGACAGCCCAGAGCAGTTCTTC	CASSATWDSPEQFF
.	TRBV2	TRBJ1-2	.	TGTGCCAGCAGTGAGAAAACGGGTAGTAACTATGGCTACACCTTC	CASSEKTGSNYGYTF
TRBD1	TRBV20-1	TRBJ2-2	many	TGCAGTGCTAGAGATCAAGGAGTGGGACAGATCGGGGAGCTGTTTTTT	CSARDQGVGQIGELFF
.	TRBV7-2	TRBJ2-7	.	TGTGCCAGCAGCTTAGTTCCCCAGGGGATAACCTACGAGCAGTACTTC	CASSLVPQGITYEQYF
TRBD2	TRBV12-3/TRBV12-4	TRBJ2-5	few	TGTGCCAGCAGTGGGGGACTAGCGGGGAGGCCGCCCCAGTACTTC	CASSGGLAGRPPQYF
.	TRBV7-2	TRBJ2-7	.	TGTGCCAGCAGCTTGCAGTGGGAGGGGGGCGAGGAGTACTTC	CASSLQWEGGEEYF
.	TRBV7-9	TRBJ1-6	.	TGCGCCAGCAGTTTGAGTGAGCACGGGAACTCACCCCTCCACTTT	CASSLSEHGNSPLHF
TRBD1	TRBV4-2	TRBJ1-5	many	TGTGCCAGCGGCACCGGGACAGGGCGAACTAATCAGCCCCAGCATTTT	CASGTGTGRTNQPQHF
.	TRBV6-5	TRBJ1-3	.	TGTGCCAGCAGTAGAGATAGGGGATCTGGAAACACCATATATTTT	CASSRDRGSGNTIYF